Following are 14 T cell receptor beta chains from one sample sequenced in a study of T-cell reconstitution after alpha-beta-depleted transplantation in children. Molecular barcoding with unique molecular identifiers was used for the TCRbeta library. TCRdb independently ran MiXCR on the PCR reads; one entry per CDR3 protein. The sample has about 440,000 distinct CDR3 sequences; approximately 41% are singletons. The sample was PBMCs, taken before TCRalphabeta/CD19-depleted stem cell transplant. These receptors were taken from a girl aged 2 to 9 with aplastic anemia, due to receive a stem cell transplant.

The gene calls are TRBV20-1 and TRBJ2-1; 7 positions agree with TRBD2. Trimming removed 3 bases from V and 9 bases from J; junction bases left unmatched: 8. The CDR3 runs to 13 residues. Germline V gene sequence: CDR1 DFQATT, CDR2 SNEGSKA (reference sequence). The CDR3 coding sequence is TGCAGTGCTAGCATCGTAGGGAGGGGTGAGCAGTTCTTC. The encoded protein is CSASIVGRGEQFF.

This clonotype has at least ten counts. The chain carries TRBV15 and TRBJ2-4, with D possibly matching TRBD2 (6 bases). The CDR3 is 13 amino acids. V lost 4 bases to trimming and J lost 8 bases, with 12 bases between them. The germline V gene encodes CDR1 LNHNV and CDR2 YYDKDF (reference sequence). The CDR3: CATSIGTGDIQYF. The CDR3 DNA follows: TGTGCCACCAGCATCGGGACTGGGGACATTCAGTACTTC.

The rearrangement joins TRBV18 to TRBJ2-7, with D hard to call. CDR1 KGHSH and CDR2 LQKENI come from the germline V gene. V lost 3 bases to trimming and J lost 0 bases, with 12 bases between them. CDR3 length: 15 residues. CDR3 in DNA: TGTGCCAGCTCACCGCGAAGGGCCGGCTCCTACGAGCAGTACTTC. Translated, it gives CASSPRRAGSYEQYF. Looking up the rest from reference TRBV18 and TRBJ2-7 gives the full variable domain: NAGVMQNPRHLVRRRGQEARLRCSPMKGHSHVYWYRQLPEEGLKFMVYLQKENIIDESGMPKERFSAEFPKEGPSILRIQQVVRGDSAAYFCASSPRRAGSYEQYFGPGTRLTVT.

This clonotype was seen at least ten times. V usage is TRBV20-1 and J usage is TRBJ1-1; D may be TRBD1 (5 bases). The germline gives CDR1 DFQATT, CDR2 SNEGSKA (reference sequence). This CDR3 region has 16 residues. The germline V and J ends were trimmed by 3 bases and 0 bases, with 17 bases remaining between them. CDR3 amino acids: CSASRTKSFMNTEAFF. The CDR3 coding sequence is TGCAGTGCTAGTAGGACAAAGAGCTTCATGAACACTGAAGCTTTCTTT.

This clonotype was detected only once. This chain uses TRBV19 with TRBJ2-2; D uncertain. This CDR3 has 15 residues. Germline loops: CDR1 LNHDA, CDR2 SQIVND (reference sequence). Trimming pared 3 bases from V and 2 bases from J, leaving 10 bases between. CDR3 amino acids: CASSIVLRNTGELFF. The CDR3 DNA reads as TGTGCCAGTAGTATTGTTTTGAGAAACACCGGGGAGCTGTTTTTT.

CDR3 sequence: CASSPMDNEQFF. In DNA form, the CDR3 reads TGTGCCAGCAGCCCCATGGACAATGAGCAGTTCTTC. The chain uses TRBV9 and TRBJ2-1; D gene ambiguous. The germline CDR1 and CDR2 sequences are SGDLS and YYNGEE. V dropped 4 bases and J dropped 5 bases, with 7 bases sitting between them. The CDR3 contains 12 residues. Supplemented by reference TRBV9 and TRBJ2-1, the full variable domain reads DSGVTQTPKHLITATGQRVTLRCSPRSGDLSVYWYQQSLDQGLQFLIQYYNGEERAKGNILERFSAQQFPDLHSELNLSSLELGDSALYFCASSPMDNEQFFGPGTRLTVL.

V gene TRBV5-1 combines with J gene TRBJ2-5, with a weak D call TRBD1 (6 bases). Trimming removed 4 bases at V and 0 bases at J, with 13 bases between. This CDR3 is 15 amino acids long. Germline V gene data show CDR1 as SGHRS and CDR2 as YFSETQ. The CDR3 loop reads CASSPDRRNQETQYF. CDR3 bases: TGCGCCAGCAGCCCCGACAGGAGGAACCAAGAGACCCAGTACTTC.

This clonotype came up many times. CDR3 protein: CASSGIQGVNTEAFF. DNA for the CDR3: TGCGCCAGCAGCGGCATACAGGGGGTGAACACTGAAGCTTTCTTT. The V and J genes are TRBV5-1 and TRBJ1-1; 8 positions match TRBD1. Germline V CDR1 and CDR2: SGHRS, YFSETQ. V shed 4 bases and J 0 bases; nucleotides not matched to a gene: 5. CDR3 length: 15 residues.

The chain uses TRBV7-9 and TRBJ2-7, with D unresolved. Trimming pared 3 bases from V and 2 bases from J, leaving 11 bases between. Germline loops: CDR1 SEHNR, CDR2 FQNEAQ (reference sequence). This CDR3 comprises 14 residues. DNA of the CDR3: TGTGCCAGCAGCTTCTCGAGTCCCACCTACGAGCAGTACTTC. Encoded protein: CASSFSSPTYEQYF. Combining the CDR3 with reference TRBV7-9 and TRBJ2-7 gives the whole variable domain DTGVSQNPRHKITKRGQNVTFRCDPISEHNRLYWYRQTLGQGPEFLTYFQNEAQLEKSRLLSDRFSAERPKGSFSTLEIQRTEQGDSAMYLCASSFSSPTYEQYFGPGTRLTVT.

The chain joins TRBV20-1 to TRBJ2-5; 7 positions agree with TRBD2. The CDR3 extends over 15 amino acids. V lost 1 base, J lost 1 base, and 6 bases stayed unmatched. Germline-derived CDR1 and CDR2 are DFQATT and SNEGSKA (reference sequence). CDR3 amino acids: CSARALLAIQETQYF. The CDR3 DNA is TGCAGTGCTAGAGCCCTACTAGCGATCCAAGAGACCCAGTACTTC.

In its sample, this clonotype was seen many times. This chain uses TRBV6-1 with TRBJ1-1; D call uncertain. Looked up from germline, CDR1 is MNHNS and CDR2 is SASEGT. The CDR3 sequence is 13 residues long. Trimming took 1 base from V and 4 from J, leaving 7 bases between them. CDR3 protein: CASSEGGTTEAFF. DNA for the CDR3: TGTGCCAGCAGTGAAGGCGGCACCACTGAAGCTTTCTTT.

This chain uses TRBV28 with TRBJ2-7; perhaps TRBD1 as D (5 bases). The CDR3 is made up of 14 amino acids. V was pared by 6 bases and J by 0 bases, with 12 bases between. Looked up from germline, CDR1 is MDHEN and CDR2 is SYDVKM. CDR3 sequence: CASSSPQGSYEQYF. CDR3 DNA: TGTGCCAGCAGCTCTCCCCAGGGCTCCTACGAGCAGTACTTC. The complete variable domain, with remaining parts taken from reference TRBV28 and TRBJ2-7, reads DVKVTQSSRYLVKRTGEKVFLECVQDMDHENMFWYRQDPGLGLRLIYFSYDVKMKEKGDIPEGYSVSREKKERFSLILESASTNQTSMYLCASSSPQGSYEQYFGPGTRLTVT.

This clonotype was seen a handful of times. The rearrangement uses TRBV12-3 or TRBV12-4 and TRBJ2-1, with unresolved D. This CDR3 has 13 amino acids. V was trimmed by 5 bases and J by 6 bases, leaving 11 bases between them. The CDR3 DNA reads TGTGCCAGCAGTCCAATCGCCCCCAATGAGCAGTTCTTC. It specifies CASSPIAPNEQFF.

This clonotype has just a few counts. The chain carries TRBV4-3 and TRBJ1-1, with D possibly being TRBD1 (5 bases). Trimming removed 6 bases at V and 1 base at J, with 15 bases between. CDR1 is LGHNA and CDR2 is YSLEER in the germline V gene. The CDR3 length is 15 residues. As DNA, the CDR3 is TGCGCCAGCAGTTATAGTTGGGGGAGGAACACTGAAGCTTTCTTT. Translating it yields CASSYSWGRNTEAFF.